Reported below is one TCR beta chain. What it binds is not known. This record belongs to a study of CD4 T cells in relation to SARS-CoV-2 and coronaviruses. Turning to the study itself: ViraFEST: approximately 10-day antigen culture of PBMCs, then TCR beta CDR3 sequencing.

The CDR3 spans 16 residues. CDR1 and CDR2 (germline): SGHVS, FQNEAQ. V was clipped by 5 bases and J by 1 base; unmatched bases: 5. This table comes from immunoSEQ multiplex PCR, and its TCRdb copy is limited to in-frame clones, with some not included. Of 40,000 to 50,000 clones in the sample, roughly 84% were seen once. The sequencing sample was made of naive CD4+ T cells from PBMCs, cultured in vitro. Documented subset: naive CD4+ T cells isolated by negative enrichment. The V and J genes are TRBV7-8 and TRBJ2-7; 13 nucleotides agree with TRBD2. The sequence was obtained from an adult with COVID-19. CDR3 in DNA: TGTGCCAGCAGCCAAAAGACTAGCGGGAGGTCCTACGAGCAGTACTTC. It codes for CASSQKTSGRSYEQYF.